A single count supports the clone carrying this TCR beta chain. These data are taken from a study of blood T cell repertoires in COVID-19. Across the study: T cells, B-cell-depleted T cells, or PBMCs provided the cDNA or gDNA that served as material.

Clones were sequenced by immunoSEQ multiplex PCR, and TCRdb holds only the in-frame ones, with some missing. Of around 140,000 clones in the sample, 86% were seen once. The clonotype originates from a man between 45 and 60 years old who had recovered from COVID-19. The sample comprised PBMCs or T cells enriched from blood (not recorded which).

This chain's CDR3 is CASSSPPFRTRAANTEAFF. The CDR3 nucleotides are TGTGCCAGCAGCTCCCCGCCTTTCAGGACAAGGGCAGCGAACACTGAAGCTTTCTTT. V is TRBV5-5 and J is TRBJ1-1; the D gene is possibly TRBD1 (5 bases). The CDR3 length is 19 residues. The germline gives CDR1 SGHKS, CDR2 YYEKEE (reference sequence). V lost 3 bases to trimming and J lost 1 base, with 25 bases between them.